The clone carrying this T cell receptor (beta chain) was counted many times. Its antigen is not known. The data originate from a study of T cells in Graves' hyperthyroidism and ophthalmopathy. Regarding the study as a whole: The model's output predicted ophthalmopathy at a median of about 6.5 months prior to onset. Most thyroid clonotypes expanded above 0.001 were also detected in blood.

J gave up 4 bases and V 4 bases, and 5 bases lay outside the gene matches. CDR1 is SNHLY and CDR2 is FYNNEI in the germline V gene. This CDR3 spans 14 amino acids. Using RNA transcripts as the source, TCR beta CDR3 regions were amplified. The HTBI primer set was used in a first-round RT-PCR of the TCR CDR3. In TCRdb, the multiplex PCR reads were re-called with MiXCR into one record per CDR3 protein. The sample shows 500,000 to 800,000 distinct CDR3 sequences, about 45% of them seen only once. The study left out patients who had uncontrolled infection, other autoimmune disease, pregnancy or lactation. Together with thyroid ultrasound, orbital computed tomography, serum thyroxine and TRAb, clinical symptoms were used for diagnoses.

The rearrangement joins TRBV2 to TRBJ1-2; 8 nucleotides line up with TRBD1. The source is an adult man with Graves' disease, either hyperthyroidism or ophthalmopathy (not recorded which). Sequencing was done on a sample of peripheral blood or thyroid tissue (not recorded which). The CDR3 spells CASSGGQGGYGYTF. CDR3 sequence (DNA): TGTGCCAGCAGTGGCGGACAGGGAGGCTATGGCTACACCTTC.